This T cell receptor (beta chain) came from a study of shared clonotypes between healthy human individuals. About the study: Aged between 18 and 49, the donors were a couple of women and three men.

Investigators divided CD4+ cells into CD45RA+ naive and CD45RA-negative memory subsets. Overall study findings and caveats: Shared clonotypes across all four donors exceeded non-shared ones in generation probability.

As handled by the study authors: Filtering differed because ImmunoSEQ produced junction-only sequences that carried no quality scores. The table came from immunoSEQ multiplex PCR; TCRdb's copy has only in-frame clones and leaves some out. The V and J calls and clone size come from that table; D and trimming were worked out from the DNA. The table has 900,000 to 1,200,000 clones, around three quarters seen once. On this clone: Its specificity is not known.

J lost 3 bases, V lost 0 bases, and 1 base had no gene match. The CDR3 runs 15 residues. CDR1 is KGHSH, CDR2 LQKENI, per germline. The TCR sequence derives from a man in his late teens or twenties in good health. Some clones in this sample may be carry-over from other donors' samples. The chain joins TRBV18 to TRBJ2-2; 7 bases align to TRBD2. Sequencing input: memory CD4+ T cells from PBMCs. Documented subset: CD45RA-negative fraction. This chain's CDR3 is CASSPPAGYTGELFF. The CDR3 DNA is TGTGCCAGCTCACCACCAGCGGGATACACCGGGGAGCTGTTTTTT.